This T cell receptor beta chain was recorded in a study of blood T cell repertoires in COVID-19. Assay used: immunoSEQ multiplex PCR; TCRdb lists only in-frame clones, some missing. The sample records some 240,000 clones, about four fifths being singletons. The sequenced material came from peripheral blood. The clonotype was recovered from a woman older than 75 with acute or convalescent COVID-19.

The chain's CDR3 is CATIGAGLTQYF. The CDR3 bases are TGTGCCACCATAGGGGCCGGGTTGACGCAGTACTTC. The chain uses TRBV6-5 and TRBJ2-7, with D maybe TRBD1 (5 bases). V lost 10 bases and J 9 bases, leaving 19 bases between the germline ends. The CDR3 is 12 residues long. Germline V gene lookup returns CDR1 MNHEY and CDR2 SVGAGI.